The 9 T cell receptor beta chains in this list originate from one sample, sequenced in a study of cytomegalovirus exposure and HLA in healthy donors (dated by TCRdb to about 2017). Receptor libraries were prepared by the immunoSEQ multiplex PCR assay. This is the immuneACCESS table as TCRdb keeps it, with only in-frame sequences that have V and J called. A part of the clones is gone; compared with another copy, unresolved V genes explain less than half, and the rest is unexplained. Present in this sample are 92,000 or so clones, approximately 96% of which were seen just once. Roughly 0.8% of the sample lies in the top ten. The sample was PBMCs. Receptors originate from a man younger than 35 in good health and CMV-seronegative.

The V call is TRBV18, the J call TRBJ1-1; D might be TRBD1 (5 bases). In germline, CDR1 is KGHSH, CDR2 LQKENI. V shed 0 bases and J shed 4 bases, with 9 bases lying between them. This CDR3 has 14 residues. The CDR3 loop is CASSPPNRFTEAFF. The DNA of the CDR3 is TGTGCCAGCTCACCACCAAACAGGTTCACTGAAGCTTTCTTT.

The chain carries TRBV11-3 and TRBJ2-1, with no clear D. The CDR3 is made up of 15 amino acids. Per the germline V gene, CDR1 is SGHNT and CDR2 is YENEEA. Trimming cost V 1 base and J 0 bases, with 7 bases left between them. CDR3 in amino acids: CASSLGRNSYNEQFF. The CDR3 region has the DNA TGTGCCAGCAGCTTAGGGCGGAACTCCTACAATGAGCAGTTCTTC.

The rearrangement joins TRBV7-9 to TRBJ2-1, with 7 bases that match TRBD1. The CDR3 covers 10 residues. The germline CDR1 and CDR2 sequences are SEHNR and FQNEAQ (reference sequence). Trimming at V came to 11 bases and at J to 9 bases, leaving 4 bases not matched to a gene. The CDR3 loop is CASTGREQFF. CDR3 DNA sequence: TGTGCCTCGACAGGGCGTGAGCAGTTCTTC.

This clone appeared a single time. The rearrangement links TRBV10-3 to TRBJ2-1, with 14 bases matching TRBD2. V trimming: 2 bases; J trimming: 8 bases; junction bases outside the gene matches: 5. The CDR3 length is 16 residues. CDR1 is ENHRY and CDR2 is SYGVKD in the germline V gene. CDR3 nucleotides: TGTGCCATCAGTGAGCCGGGACTAGCGGGAGAGGATGAGCAGTTCTTC. This translates into CAISEPGLAGEDEQFF.

This chain connects TRBV27 to TRBJ1-1, with D unresolved. V was pared by 2 bases and J by 5 bases, with 9 bases between. Germline V CDR1 and CDR2: MNHEY, SMNVEV (reference sequence). The CDR3 is 13 residues long. The CDR3 DNA is TGTGCCAGCAGTTTAGCCCCCCGGACTGAAGCTTTCTTT. Its protein is CASSLAPRTEAFF.

J is TRBJ2-7 and V is TRBV28; maybe TRBD1 (5 bases). V was trimmed by 7 bases and J by 4 bases, leaving 8 bases between them. Germline assignment: CDR1 MDHEN and CDR2 SYDVKM. CDR3 size: 11 residues. Here the CDR3 reads CASTKGYEQYF. In DNA form, the CDR3 reads TGTGCCAGCACCAAGGGGTACGAGCAGTACTTC.

This sequence joins TRBV5-1 and TRBJ1-4; 7 nucleotides agree with TRBD1. CDR1 is SGHRS, CDR2 YFSETQ, per germline. V was pared by 7 bases and J by 5 bases, with 8 bases of the junction left unmatched. The CDR3 consists of 14 residues. The CDR3 nucleotides are TGCGCCAGCGGACCCACAGGGGTAAATGAAAAACTGTTTTTT. Translated, it gives CASGPTGVNEKLFF.

The V and J genes are TRBV5-6 and TRBJ1-1; D is unclear. This CDR3 has 16 amino acids. Trimming stripped 4 bases from V and 0 bases from J, with 16 bases between. The germline V gene has CDR1 SGHDT and CDR2 YYEEEE. DNA for the CDR3: TGTGCCAGCAGCCCAATCGAGCGATTCATGAACACTGAAGCTTTCTTT. Its translation: CASSPIERFMNTEAFF.

The rearrangement links TRBV19 to TRBJ2-1, with TRBD2 matching over 7 bases. The V and J ends lost 10 bases and 3 bases, in that order; junction bases with no gene match: 12. CDR3 length: 15 amino acids. Germline V gene sequence: CDR1 LNHDA, CDR2 SQIVND (reference sequence). As DNA, the CDR3 is TGTGCCACCCTGCCGGGCGGGAGTTACTACAATGAGCAGTTCTTC. Its protein product is CATLPGGSYYNEQFF. Full variable domain (outside the CDR3, taken from reference TRBV19 and TRBJ2-1): DGGITQSPKYLFRKEGQNVTLSCEQNLNHDAMYWYRQDPGQGLRLIYYSQIVNDFQKGDIAEGYSVSREKKESFPLTVTSAQKNPTAFYLCATLPGGSYYNEQFFGPGTRLTVL.